This is a list of T cell receptor beta chains from one sample in a study of CD8 T cells in ankylosing spondylitis. TCRdb passed the 5' RACE reads through MiXCR, listing each CDR3 protein once. Among over 100,000 distinct CDR3 sequences listed, 7% were seen once. The sequencing sample was made of blood, either unsorted or a sorted T cell fraction (not recorded which). The source is a male donor with ankylosing spondylitis or in good health (not recorded which). Each CDR3 is given with its conserved first and last residue. A D gene is named only where the DNA matches it firmly. Not every row has a clone size; where given, it reads once, few, many or a size class.

CDR3nt,CDR3aa,v_gene,j_gene,abundance,d_gene
TGTGCCAGCAGTTTCGGTAGCGGAGACTTCTCCTACGAGCAGTACTTC,CASSFGSGDFSYEQYF,TRBV28,TRBJ2-7,many,NA
TGTGCCAGCAGCCCACCCCGGACCAAGCGCTCTGAAGCTTTCTTT,CASSPPRTKRSEAFF,TRBV3-1,TRBJ1-1,many,NA
TGCAGTGCCGTAAACTCAGGGAGTTATGGCTACACCTTC,CSAVNSGSYGYTF,TRBV20-1,TRBJ1-2,many,NA
TGTGCCAGCAGCCAGGGCCTGGGCTCCTACAATGAGCAGTTCTTC,CASSQGLGSYNEQFF,TRBV3-1,TRBJ2-1,many,NA
TGTGCCAGTAGTATTTTCGGGGGGAACACTGAAGCTTTCTTT,CASSIFGGNTEAFF,TRBV19,TRBJ1-1,NA,NA
TGCAGTGCTAGAGATGTTTGGGGACAGGGGAATGAGCAGTTCTTC,CSARDVWGQGNEQFF,TRBV20-1,TRBJ2-1,many,TRBD1
TGTGCCAGCAGCCTAAGAACAGGGAGAGATACGCAGTATTTT,CASSLRTGRDTQYF,TRBV3-1,TRBJ2-3,many,NA
TGTGCCAGCAGTGACCCTGGACTAGGGACGGCCCTTGAGCAGTTCTTC,CASSDPGLGTALEQFF,TRBV25-1,TRBJ2-1,NA,TRBD2
TGTGCCAGCAGTGAGGCCCAGGGCTCCTACAATGAGCAGTTCTTC,CASSEAQGSYNEQFF,TRBV25-1,TRBJ2-1,many,NA
TGTGCCAGCAGCTCCAGACTAGCTCAACTATACGAGCAGTACTTC,CASSSRLAQLYEQYF,TRBV6-1,TRBJ2-7,many,TRBD2
TGTGCCAGCAGCTTAGATCGGTCGGGCGGGGAGCTGTTTTTT,CASSLDRSGGELFF,TRBV11-3,TRBJ2-2,NA,NA
TGTGCCAGCAGCCGGACTAGCGGGAGTATCGGCAATGAGCAGTTCTTC,CASSRTSGSIGNEQFF,TRBV12-3/TRBV12-4,TRBJ2-1,many,TRBD2
TGTGCCAGTAGTATAGGGTCTGGGGTTTCCCAAGAGACCCAGTACTTC,CASSIGSGVSQETQYF,TRBV19,TRBJ2-5,NA,NA
TGTGCCAGCAGCTTAGGAACAGGGTTGGACGAGCAGTACTTC,CASSLGTGLDEQYF,TRBV7-7,TRBJ2-7,NA,NA
TGTGCCATCAGTGATAACCTGGACTACCCAGACACAGATACGCAGTATTTT,CAISDNLDYPDTDTQYF,TRBV10-3,TRBJ2-3,many,NA
TGTGCCAGCATAAGAATGGGTCAGGGCTACGAGCAGTACTTC,CASIRMGQGYEQYF,TRBV2,TRBJ2-7,many,NA
TGCGCCAGCAGCTTGGAACAGGGAGGGACCCAGTACTTC,CASSLEQGGTQYF,TRBV5-1,TRBJ2-5,many,NA
TGCAGTGCTACGAATAATTGGGACAATGAGCAGTTCTTC,CSATNNWDNEQFF,TRBV20-1,TRBJ2-1,many,NA
TGTGCCAGCTCACCACCTACGACAGGGACCTACGAGCAGTACTTC,CASSPPTTGTYEQYF,TRBV18,TRBJ2-7,many,TRBD1
TGCGCCAGCAGAATGACAGGGGCAGAGACCCAGTACTTC,CASRMTGAETQYF,TRBV5-1,TRBJ2-5,many,TRBD1
TGCAGTGCTAGAACCCCCCTAGCGGGGAACACCGGGGAGCTGTTTTTT,CSARTPLAGNTGELFF,TRBV20-1,TRBJ2-2,many,TRBD2
TGTGCCAGCAGCCCCCGGCCAGCCTGGGGGCAGTTCTTC,CASSPRPAWGQFF,TRBV9,TRBJ2-1,NA,NA
TGCGCCAGCAGCTTGGAGGCTAGCGGGGGTCGCACCGGGGAGCTGTTTTTT,CASSLEASGGRTGELFF,TRBV5-1,TRBJ2-2,many,TRBD2
TGTGCCAGCAGCTTAGTTATGAGTATCACAGATACGCAGTATTTT,CASSLVMSITDTQYF,TRBV7-6,TRBJ2-3,many,NA
TGTGCCAGCAGTTCCGGGACTAGTAGTCATGAGCAGTTCTTC,CASSSGTSSHEQFF,TRBV6-5,TRBJ2-1,many,TRBD2
TGTGCCAGCAGTCCCCTTCGCGGGAATTTCTACAATGAGCAGTTCTTC,CASSPLRGNFYNEQFF,TRBV6-2/TRBV6-3,TRBJ2-1,NA,NA
TGTGCCAGCAGCTTTCATAGGGACGGTCCTGAAGCTTTCTTT,CASSFHRDGPEAFF,TRBV7-2,TRBJ1-1,NA,NA
TGCAGCTCCCTAGTGGGCACAGATACGCAGTATTTT,CSSLVGTDTQYF,TRBV29-1,TRBJ2-3,few,NA
TGCAGCGTTGAAAGGGGCCAATACAATGAGCAGTTCTTC,CSVERGQYNEQFF,TRBV29-1,TRBJ2-1,many,NA
TGTGCCAGCAGCCCCCGACAGAGATCCAGCTCCTATAATTCACCCCTCCACTTT,CASSPRQRSSSYNSPLHF,TRBV6-1,TRBJ1-6,many,NA
TGCAGTGCTAGGTATTTGGGGTACACTGAAGCTTTCTTT,CSARYLGYTEAFF,TRBV20-1,TRBJ1-1,many,NA
TGTGCCAGAAACCGGGGACTAGCGGGAGCCCCAGAGACCCAGTACTTC,CARNRGLAGAPETQYF,TRBV19,TRBJ2-5,NA,TRBD2
TGTGCCAGCAGTCAGGGGGTTGGCAATCAGCCCCAGCATTTT,CASSQGVGNQPQHF,TRBV12-3/TRBV12-4,TRBJ1-5,many,TRBD1
TGCAGTGCTAGAGAGTCAACAGGAGGGGAAAAACTGTTTTTT,CSARESTGGEKLFF,TRBV20-1,TRBJ1-4,many,NA
TGTGCCAGCAGTACCCTAGCGGGGGGCACAGATACGCAGTATTTT,CASSTLAGGTDTQYF,TRBV27,TRBJ2-3,many,TRBD2
TGTGCCAGCAGCCGAGGGGGAACGGGGAATGAGCAGTTCTTC,CASSRGGTGNEQFF,TRBV27,TRBJ2-1,many,NA
TGTGCCAGCAGGCAAGACAGGGTAGTCCGCTTAAGGAATGAGCAGTTCTTC,CASRQDRVVRLRNEQFF,TRBV7-8,TRBJ2-1,many,TRBD1
TGTGCCAGTAGGACTGGGACTAGCGCTGAGCAGTTCTTC,CASRTGTSAEQFF,TRBV19,TRBJ2-1,many,TRBD2
TGTGCCAGCTGTCTGCGGCAGATCCTAGCGGGCCCAACCTACAATGAGCAGTTCTTC,CASCLRQILAGPTYNEQFF,TRBV12-3/TRBV12-4,TRBJ2-1,few,TRBD2
TGTGCCAGCAGTTCCAGAATTTCTAGCGGGACCCACAATGAGCAGTTCTTC,CASSSRISSGTHNEQFF,TRBV28,TRBJ2-1,few,TRBD2
TGCAGTGCTAGACTTACCGGGACAGGATCTACCGGGGAGCTGTTTTTT,CSARLTGTGSTGELFF,TRBV20-1,TRBJ2-2,many,TRBD1
TGCAGTGCTAGTGGCCAGGGATATAGCGGGAGGACCAGCTCCTACAATGAGCAGTTCTTC,CSASGQGYSGRTSSYNEQFF,TRBV20-1,TRBJ2-1,many,TRBD2